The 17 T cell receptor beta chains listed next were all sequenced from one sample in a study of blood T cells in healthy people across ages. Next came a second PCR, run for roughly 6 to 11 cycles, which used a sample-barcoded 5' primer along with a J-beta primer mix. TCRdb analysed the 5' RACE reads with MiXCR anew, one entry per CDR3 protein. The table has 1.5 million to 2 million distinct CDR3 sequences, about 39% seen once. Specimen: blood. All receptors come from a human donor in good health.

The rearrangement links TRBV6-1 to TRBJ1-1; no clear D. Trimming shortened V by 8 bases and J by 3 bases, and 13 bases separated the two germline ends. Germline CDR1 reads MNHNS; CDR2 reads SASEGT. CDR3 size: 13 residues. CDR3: CASRWAGDTEAFF. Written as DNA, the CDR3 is TGTGCCAGCCGATGGGCAGGAGACACTGAAGCTTTCTTT.

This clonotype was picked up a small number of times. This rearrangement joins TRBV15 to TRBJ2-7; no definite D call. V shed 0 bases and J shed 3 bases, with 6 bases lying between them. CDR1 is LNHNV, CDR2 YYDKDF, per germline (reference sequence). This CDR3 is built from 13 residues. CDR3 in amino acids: CATSREGVYEQYF. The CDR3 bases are TGTGCCACCAGCAGAGAGGGCGTCTACGAGCAGTACTTC.

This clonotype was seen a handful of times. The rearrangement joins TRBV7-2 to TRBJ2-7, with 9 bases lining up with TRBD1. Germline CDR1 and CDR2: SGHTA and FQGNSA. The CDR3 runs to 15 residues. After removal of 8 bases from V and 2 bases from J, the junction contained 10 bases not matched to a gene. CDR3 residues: CASAFTGGRTYEQYF. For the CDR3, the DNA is TGTGCCAGCGCCTTCACAGGGGGCAGGACCTACGAGCAGTACTTC.

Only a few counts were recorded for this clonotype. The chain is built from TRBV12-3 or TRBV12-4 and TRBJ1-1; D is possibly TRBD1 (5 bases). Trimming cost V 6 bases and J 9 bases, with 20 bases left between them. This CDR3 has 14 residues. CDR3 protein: CASRGTGGAGQAFF. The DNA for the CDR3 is TGTGCCAGCAGGGGGACGGGGGGTGCGGGACAAGCTTTCTTT.

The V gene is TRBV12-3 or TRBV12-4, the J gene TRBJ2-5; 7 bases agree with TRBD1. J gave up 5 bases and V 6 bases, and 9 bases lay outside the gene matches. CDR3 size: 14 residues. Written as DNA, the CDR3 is TGTGCCAGCAGCTCAGGGGGTGGATGGGAGACCCAGTACTTC. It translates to CASSSGGGWETQYF.

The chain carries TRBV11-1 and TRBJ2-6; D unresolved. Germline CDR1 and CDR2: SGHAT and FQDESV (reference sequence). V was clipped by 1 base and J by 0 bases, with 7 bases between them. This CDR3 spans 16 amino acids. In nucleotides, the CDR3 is TGTGCCAGCAGCTTAGGATTATTCTCTGGGGCCAACGTCCTGACTTTC. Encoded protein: CASSLGLFSGANVLTF. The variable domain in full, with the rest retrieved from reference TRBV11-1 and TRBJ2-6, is EAEVAQSPRYKITEKSQAVAFWCDPISGHATLYWYRQILGQGPELLVQFQDESVVDDSQLPKDRFSAERLKGVDSTLKIQPAELGDSAMYLCASSLGLFSGANVLTFGAGSRLTVL.

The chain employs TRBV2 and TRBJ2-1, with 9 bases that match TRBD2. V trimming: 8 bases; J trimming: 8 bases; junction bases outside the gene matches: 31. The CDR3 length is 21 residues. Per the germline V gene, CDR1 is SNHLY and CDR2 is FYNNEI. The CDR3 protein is CASGVRSDGGRLASGEHEQFF. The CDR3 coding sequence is TGTGCCAGCGGAGTGAGGAGCGACGGGGGGCGTTTGGCTAGCGGGGAACATGAGCAGTTCTTC. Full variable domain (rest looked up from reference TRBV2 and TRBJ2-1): EPEVTQTPSHQVTQMGQEVILRCVPISNHLYFYWYRQILGQKVEFLVSFYNNEISEKSEIFDDQFSVERPDGSNFTLKIRSTKLEDSAMYFCASGVRSDGGRLASGEHEQFFGPGTRLTVL.

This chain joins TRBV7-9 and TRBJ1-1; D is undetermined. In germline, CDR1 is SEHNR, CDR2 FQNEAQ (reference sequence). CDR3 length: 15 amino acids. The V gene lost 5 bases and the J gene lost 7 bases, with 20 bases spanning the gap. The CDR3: CASSPAKGSDLEAFF. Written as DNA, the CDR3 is TGTGCCAGCAGCCCCGCAAAGGGTTCGGATCTTGAAGCTTTCTTT.

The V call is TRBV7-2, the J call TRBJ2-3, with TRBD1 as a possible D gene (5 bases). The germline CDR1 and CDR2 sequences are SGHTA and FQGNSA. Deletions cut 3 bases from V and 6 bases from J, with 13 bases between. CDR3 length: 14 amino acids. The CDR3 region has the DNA TGTGCCAGCAGCTTGCAGGGTAATCGTGATACGCAGTATTTT. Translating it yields CASSLQGNRDTQYF.

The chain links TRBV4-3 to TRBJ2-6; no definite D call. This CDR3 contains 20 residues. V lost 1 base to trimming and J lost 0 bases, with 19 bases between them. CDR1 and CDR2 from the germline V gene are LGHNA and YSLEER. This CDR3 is CASSQGRFAPRSSGANVLTF. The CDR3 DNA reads TGCGCCAGCAGCCAAGGCAGGTTTGCTCCTCGCTCCTCTGGGGCCAACGTCCTGACTTTC.

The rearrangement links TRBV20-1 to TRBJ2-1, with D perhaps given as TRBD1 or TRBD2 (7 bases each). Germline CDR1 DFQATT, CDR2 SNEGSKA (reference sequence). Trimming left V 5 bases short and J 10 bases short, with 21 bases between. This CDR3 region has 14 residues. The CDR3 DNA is TGCAGTGCTCCCCAGGGGGGGGCGGGGGAGGAGCAGTTCTTC. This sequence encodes CSAPQGGAGEEQFF.

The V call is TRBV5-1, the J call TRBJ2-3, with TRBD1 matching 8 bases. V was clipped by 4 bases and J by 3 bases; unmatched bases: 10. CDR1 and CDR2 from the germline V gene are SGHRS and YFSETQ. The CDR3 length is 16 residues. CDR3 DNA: TGCGCCAGCAGCCCCGGACAGGGATCCCCAACAGATACGCAGTATTTT. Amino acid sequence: CASSPGQGSPTDTQYF.

Written as DNA, the CDR3 is TGCGCCAGCAGCCATGGAGGGGCCGATACCGGGGAGCTGTTTTTT. Amino acid sequence: CASSHGGADTGELFF. The genes are TRBV4-3 and TRBJ2-2; D might be TRBD2 (6 bases). The CDR3 consists of 15 residues. V gave up 3 bases and J gave up 5 bases, with 13 bases separating them. Looked up from germline, CDR1 is LGHNA and CDR2 is YSLEER.

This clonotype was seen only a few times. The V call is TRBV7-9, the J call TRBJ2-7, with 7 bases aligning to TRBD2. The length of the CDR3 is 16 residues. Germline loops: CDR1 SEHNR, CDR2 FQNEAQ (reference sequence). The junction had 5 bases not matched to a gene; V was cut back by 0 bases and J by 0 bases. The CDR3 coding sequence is TGTGCCAGCAGCTTAGCTAGGAGCGGGATCTCCTACGAGCAGTACTTC. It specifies CASSLARSGISYEQYF.

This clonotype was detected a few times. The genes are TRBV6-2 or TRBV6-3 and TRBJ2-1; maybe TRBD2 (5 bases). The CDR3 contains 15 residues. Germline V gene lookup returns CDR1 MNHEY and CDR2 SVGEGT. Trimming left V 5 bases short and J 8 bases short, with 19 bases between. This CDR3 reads CASSNPSGSGDEQFF. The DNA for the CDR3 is TGTGCCAGCAGTAACCCCTCAGGTTCCGGGGATGAGCAGTTCTTC.

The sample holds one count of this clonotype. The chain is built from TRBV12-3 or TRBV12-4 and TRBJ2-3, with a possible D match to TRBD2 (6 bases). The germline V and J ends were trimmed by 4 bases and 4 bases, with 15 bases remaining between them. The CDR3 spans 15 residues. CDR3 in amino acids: CASSWDCTNADTQYF. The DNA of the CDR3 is TGTGCCAGCAGTTGGGACTGCACCAACGCAGATACGCAGTATTTT.

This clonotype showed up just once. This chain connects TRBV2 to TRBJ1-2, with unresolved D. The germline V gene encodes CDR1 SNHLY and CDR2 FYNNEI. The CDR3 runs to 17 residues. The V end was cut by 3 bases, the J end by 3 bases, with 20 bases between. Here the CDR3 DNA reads TGTGCCAGCAGTGAGCAGCGTACATTTCGGGGAGACTATGGCTACACCTTC. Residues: CASSEQRTFRGDYGYTF.